This T cell receptor (beta chain) was profiled in a study of neurological immune-mediated disorders. Trimming shortened V by 8 bases and J by 2 bases, and 12 bases separated the two germline ends. Germline V gene lookup returns CDR1 SGHVS and CDR2 FQNEAQ. The CDR3 is 14 residues long. This clonotype occurred many times. TCRdb fed the 5' RACE reads into MiXCR, producing one record per CDR3 protein. The data contain over 60,000 distinct CDR3 sequences, roughly 4.9% of them singletons. This clonotype originated in a woman aged 70-85 years with multiple sclerosis. V gene TRBV7-8 combines with J gene TRBJ2-2, with no clear D. The sequenced sample consisted of PBMCs. As DNA, the CDR3 is TGTGCCAGCGTGGAGCGAAGAAACACCGGGGAGCTGTTTTTT. Protein sequence: CASVERRNTGELFF.